Listed below are T cell receptor beta chains from one sample, sequenced in a study of T cells after yellow fever vaccination. TCRdb passed the 5' RACE reads through MiXCR, listing each CDR3 protein once. The sample includes 250,000 to 400,000 distinct CDR3 sequences, 4.1% of them seen just once. This specimen was PBMCs, taken 5 days after the yellow fever booster vaccination. Source of these receptors: a man between 18 and 35 years old who received the YFV17D yellow fever vaccine. Each CDR3 is given with its conserved first and last residue. D genes are given only for firm matches. A row's size may be missing; if present it is once, few, many or a size class.

j_call,cdr3_length,clone_size,v_call,d_call,cdr3_aa,cdr3_nt
TRBJ2-7,13,few,TRBV20-1,TRBD2,CSARGGGSYEQYF,TGCAGTGCTAGGGGGGGAGGGTCCTACGAGCAGTACTTC
TRBJ1-2,14,NA,TRBV7-9,NA,CASSFDQGRGGYTF,TGTGCCAGCAGCTTCGACCAGGGCAGAGGGGGCTACACCTTC
TRBJ2-7,14,few,TRBV7-9,NA,CASSLVNSPYEQYF,TGTGCCAGCAGCTTAGTCAACAGCCCCTACGAGCAGTACTTC
TRBJ1-6,15,NA,TRBV5-4,NA,CASSPDGKGYSPLHF,TGTGCCAGCAGCCCGGACGGGAAGGGGTATTCACCCCTCCACTTT
TRBJ2-3,12,NA,TRBV5-1,TRBD1,CASSLGDSTQYF,TGCGCCAGCAGCTTGGGGGACAGTACGCAGTATTTT
TRBJ1-4,14,NA,TRBV9,NA,CASSQQGGGEKLFF,TGTGCCAGCAGCCAACAAGGTGGGGGGGAAAAACTGTTTTTT
TRBJ2-5,14,NA,TRBV27,TRBD1,CASSFQGALGTQYF,TGTGCCAGCAGTTTTCAGGGGGCCTTAGGGACCCAGTACTTC
TRBJ2-5,16,NA,TRBV4-2,TRBD1,CASSQGSNRGEETQYF,TGTGCCAGCAGCCAAGGATCGAACAGGGGAGAAGAGACCCAGTACTTC
TRBJ2-5,15,few,TRBV30,NA,CAWSGGGTFQETQYF,TGTGCCTGGTCCGGTGGGGGGACCTTCCAAGAGACCCAGTACTTC
TRBJ2-1,15,many,TRBV12-3/TRBV12-4,TRBD2,CASSETSGYYNEQFF,TGTGCCAGCAGTGAGACTAGCGGATACTACAATGAGCAGTTCTTC
TRBJ2-6,16,few,TRBV5-1,NA,CASSLFPSSGANVLTF,TGCGCCAGCAGCCTGTTTCCGAGCTCTGGGGCCAACGTCCTGACTTTC
TRBJ1-1,13,many,TRBV7-3,NA,CASSSDSNTEAFF,TGTGCCAGCAGCTCAGACAGCAACACTGAAGCTTTCTTT
TRBJ2-5,14,many,TRBV29-1,TRBD2,CSVQLAGGLETQYF,TGCAGCGTTCAACTAGCGGGGGGCCTGGAGACCCAGTACTTC
TRBJ1-3,15,NA,TRBV6-1,NA,CASTGTFGGGNTIYF,TGTGCCAGCACGGGGACTTTCGGGGGTGGAAACACCATATATTTT
TRBJ2-1,17,few,TRBV9,TRBD2,CASSVGGKSGGAGEQFF,TGTGCCAGCAGCGTAGGAGGAAAGAGCGGGGGGGCGGGTGAGCAGTTCTTC
TRBJ1-4,15,many,TRBV4-1,NA,CASSQGTGTNEKLFF,TGCGCCAGCAGCCAGGGTACAGGGACTAATGAAAAACTGTTTTTT
TRBJ2-1,11,NA,TRBV21-1,NA,CARIAADEQFF,TGTGCCAGGATCGCAGCCGATGAGCAGTTCTTC
TRBJ2-4,13,few,TRBV7-2,TRBD2,CASSLEVAGRQYF,TGTGCCAGCAGCTTAGAGGTAGCGGGAAGACAGTACTTC
TRBJ2-5,15,few,TRBV7-7,TRBD2,CASSPLAGEEETQYF,TGTGCTAGCAGCCCACTAGCGGGGGAAGAAGAGACCCAGTACTTC
TRBJ1-1,14,few,TRBV12-3/TRBV12-4,NA,CASSFGSLDDEAFF,TGTGCCAGCAGTTTCGGCTCCCTCGACGATGAAGCTTTCTTT
TRBJ2-3,14,many,TRBV6-1,TRBD2,CASTPGTNTDTQYF,TGTGCCAGCACCCCAGGGACTAACACAGATACGCAGTATTTT
TRBJ2-5,16,NA,TRBV25-1,NA,CASSELPGRGRETQYF,TGTGCCAGCAGTGAATTGCCTGGCAGGGGGAGGGAGACCCAGTACTTC
TRBJ2-4,16,NA,TRBV20-1,TRBD2,CSASHVAGGLKNIQYF,TGCAGTGCTAGTCATGTAGCGGGGGGGCTCAAAAACATTCAGTACTTC
TRBJ1-3,14,few,TRBV9,NA,CASSRQASGNTIYF,TGTGCCAGCTCTAGACAGGCCTCTGGAAACACCATATATTTT
TRBJ2-5,13,few,TRBV11-2,NA,CASSLSQKETQYF,TGTGCCAGCAGCTTAAGCCAGAAAGAGACCCAGTACTTC
TRBJ2-3,15,NA,TRBV2,TRBD2,CASRATSGVTDTQYF,TGTGCCAGCAGAGCTACTAGCGGGGTAACAGATACGCAGTATTTT
TRBJ2-3,14,many,TRBV4-2,TRBD2,CASSQDRGGDTQYF,TGTGCCAGCAGCCAAGATCGGGGGGGTGATACGCAGTATTTT
TRBJ1-1,14,few,TRBV6-1,NA,CASSAVASGTEAFF,TGTGCCAGCAGTGCAGTGGCCTCGGGAACTGAAGCTTTCTTT
TRBJ2-2,15,many,TRBV5-1,NA,CASSVDSANTGELFF,TGCGCCAGCAGCGTTGACAGTGCGAACACCGGGGAGCTGTTTTTT
TRBJ2-5,14,NA,TRBV28,NA,CASSLRQEWETQYF,TGTGCCAGCAGTTTACGACAGGAGTGGGAGACCCAGTACTTC
TRBJ2-5,13,NA,TRBV5-5,NA,CASTLGNQETQYF,TGTGCCAGCACCCTGGGGAATCAAGAGACCCAGTACTTC
TRBJ2-1,14,many,TRBV4-2,NA,CASSQPLDYNEQFF,TGTGCCAGCAGCCAGCCTCTGGACTACAATGAGCAGTTCTTC
TRBJ2-7,14,few,TRBV21-1,NA,CASNKGQPTIDQYF,TGTGCCAGCAACAAGGGACAGCCCACCATCGACCAGTACTTC
TRBJ2-5,15,NA,TRBV4-1,TRBD2,CASRVVAGAQETQYF,TGCGCCAGCAGGGTGGTAGCGGGGGCCCAAGAGACCCAGTACTTC
TRBJ2-1,15,many,TRBV10-3,NA,CAISESFDGFDEQFF,TGTGCCATCAGTGAGTCGTTCGACGGCTTTGATGAGCAGTTCTTC
TRBJ2-2,12,NA,TRBV9,NA,CASTGDTGELFF,TGTGCCAGCACAGGGGACACCGGGGAGCTGTTTTTT
TRBJ2-1,15,many,TRBV4-1,TRBD2,CASSRLAGGVNEQFF,TGCGCCAGCAGCCGACTAGCGGGGGGCGTCAATGAGCAGTTCTTC